This TCR beta chain derives from a study of OX40 agonist ivuxolimab in advanced cancers. Study outcomes and limitations: Some patients without response likewise showed low normalized clonal expansion.

Collection of blood occurred at baseline, at cycle 4 day 1, and at cycle 7 day 1. As concerns this clone: Its antigen is currently unknown.

Assay: immunoSEQ multiplex PCR; the TCRdb copy retains only in-frame clones and omits some. The table lists roughly 24,000 clones, approximately 86% of them singletons. The germline V gene encodes CDR1 MNHEY and CDR2 SVGAGI. The CDR3 totals 15 residues. V dropped 6 bases and J dropped 0; count of bases not matched to a gene: 5. The chain employs TRBV6-5 and TRBJ2-7, with 10 positions matching TRBD1. This sequence was found in an adult with an advanced solid tumor such as melanoma, head and neck, liver or kidney cancer. Sequenced here: CD4+ or CD8+ T cells sorted from blood, sampled in a trial of the OX40 agonist ivuxolimab. This CDR3 reads CASSPGTGASYEQYF. In nucleotides, the CDR3 is TGTGCCAGCAGCCCCGGGACAGGGGCCTCCTACGAGCAGTACTTC.